The TCR beta chain under discussion was sequenced for a study of low-dose radiotherapy and immunotherapy resistance in tumors. Study information: A dose of 0.5 Gy per fraction was delivered to Cohort 1 every 2 weeks, for a total of 6.5 Gy.

At least ten counts were recorded for this clonotype. Trimming removed 3 bases at V and 0 bases at J, with 11 bases between. CDR3 length: 14 amino acids. The V gene's germline CDR1 is DFQATT and CDR2 SNEGSKA (reference sequence). TRAV- and TRBV-specific primers were used for first-strand cDNA, which covered alpha and beta chains. Both a constant-region primer and a V-primer adapter served to amplify TCRs across 15 to 25 PCR cycles. TCRdb passed the reads through MiXCR, listing each CDR3 protein once. The sample lists 100,000 or so distinct CDR3 sequences, around 21% occurring once. Time point meaning: after trial treatment. As to treatment: LDRT plus nivolumab, ipilimumab, low-dose cyclophosphamide and aspirin (RACIN trial). Every donor's regimen consisted of nivolumab, ipilimumab, aspirin, low-dose cyclophosphamide and low-dose radiotherapy.

This clonotype was obtained from a male donor with prostate cancer. The source was PBMCs, collected after low-dose radiotherapy plus immunotherapy. The chain couples TRBV20-1 to TRBJ1-2; D possibly corresponds to TRBD1 (6 bases). The CDR3 sequence is CSASRTAANYGYTF. CDR3 DNA sequence: TGCAGTGCTAGCCGGACAGCTGCTAACTATGGCTACACCTTC.